A selection of T cell receptor beta chains follows, all from one sample in a study of blood T cell repertoires in COVID-19. Sequencing used immunoSEQ multiplex PCR; TCRdb keeps in-frame clones, though not all of them. Counted here are about 490,000 clones, 75% to 90% occurring once; the ten biggest clones make up approximately 3.2%. The sequenced sample consisted of peripheral blood. These receptor sequences come from a human donor in a cohort sampled during active COVID-19. CDR3s include the opening cysteine and the closing phenylalanine or tryptophan. A D gene is named only where the DNA matches it firmly. Clone size is stated in some rows and not others, as once, few, many or a class when expanded.

size	D	V	J	CDR3	DNA
.	.	TRBV24-1	TRBJ2-3	CATSTDTRGDTQYF	TGTGCCACCAGTACGGATACGAGGGGGGATACGCAGTATTTT
.	TRBD1	TRBV30	TRBJ2-7	CAWSIKQGATYEQYF	TGTGCCTGGAGTATAAAACAGGGGGCCACCTACGAGCAGTACTTC
.	.	TRBV28	TRBJ2-7	CASSFGRGISYEQYF	TGTGCCAGCAGTTTCGGCCGCGGAATAAGCTACGAGCAGTACTTC
few	.	TRBV30	TRBJ1-5	CASGTGSYQPQHF	TGTGCCTCGGGCACAGGGTCCTATCAGCCCCAGCATTTT
.	.	TRBV12-5	TRBJ1-1	CASGLPRGGGSEAFF	TGTGCTAGTGGTTTGCCAAGGGGGGGCGGTTCTGAAGCTTTCTTT
.	TRBD1	TRBV6-5	TRBJ1-5	CASKGQGASNQPQHF	TGTGCCAGCAAAGGACAGGGGGCTAGCAATCAGCCCCAGCATTTT
.	.	TRBV6-2/TRBV6-3	TRBJ1-5	CASSYSHLANQPQHF	TGTGCCAGCAGTTACTCTCACTTAGCCAATCAGCCCCAGCATTTT
.	TRBD2	TRBV29-1	TRBJ2-5	CSVTSGTNQETQYF	TGCAGCGTTACTAGCGGGACTAACCAAGAGACCCAGTACTTC
.	.	TRBV5-1	TRBJ2-1	CASSLAQGSYNEQFF	TGCGCCAGCAGCTTGGCGCAGGGTTCCTACAATGAGCAGTTCTTC
.	TRBD2	TRBV11-2	TRBJ2-1	CASSLAGAYNEQFF	TGTGCCAGCAGCCTAGCGGGGGCCTACAATGAGCAGTTCTTC
.	TRBD2	TRBV5-4	TRBJ2-3	CASSAGSYGASGVSTDTQYF	TGTGCCAGCAGCGCCGGCTCATATGGGGCTAGCGGGGTTAGCACAGATACGCAGTATTTT
once	TRBD1	TRBV5-8	TRBJ1-6	CASSSRDRGESPLHF	TGTGCCAGCAGCAGTAGGGACAGGGGTGAGTCACCCCTCCACTTT
.	TRBD1	TRBV7-9	TRBJ1-2	CASSDPGQAINYGYTF	TGTGCCAGCAGCGACCCGGGACAGGCCATAAACTATGGCTACACCTTC
.	TRBD1	TRBV12-3/TRBV12-4	TRBJ1-2	CASRDRGNYTF	TGTGCCAGCAGAGACAGGGGCAATTACACCTTC
.	TRBD2	TRBV2	TRBJ2-1	CASSAWAGGSLNEQFF	TGTGCCAGCAGTGCCTGGGCCGGCGGGAGCCTCAATGAGCAGTTCTTC
.	TRBD2	TRBV9	TRBJ2-7	CASSVRASGLSYEQYF	TGTGCCAGCAGCGTACGCGCTAGCGGTCTTTCCTACGAGCAGTACTTC
.	.	TRBV5-1	TRBJ2-7	CASSLHQNSYEQYF	TGCGCCAGCAGCTTGCATCAGAACTCCTACGAGCAGTACTTC
.	TRBD2	TRBV4-3	TRBJ2-7	CASSQTWTSDYEQYF	TGCGCCAGCAGCCAAACCTGGACTAGTGACTACGAGCAGTACTTC
.	TRBD1	TRBV15	TRBJ1-3	CATSIPRGQGGLSGNTIYF	TGTGCCACCAGCATCCCGAGGGGACAGGGAGGCCTCTCTGGAAACACCATATATTTT
.	TRBD2	TRBV5-4	TRBJ2-7	CASSPDRGRTYEQYF	TGTGCCAGCAGCCCCGACCGCGGGAGAACTTACGAGCAGTACTTC
.	TRBD1	TRBV10-2	TRBJ1-2	CASRNPGQGRLRYGYTF	TGCGCCAGCCGTAACCCGGGACAGGGTCGGCTTCGCTATGGCTACACCTTC
.	TRBD2	TRBV7-2	TRBJ2-3	CASSITGTSGSTQYF	TGTGCCAGCAGCATAACCGGGACTAGCGGAAGTACGCAGTATTTT
.	.	TRBV24-1	TRBJ2-2	CATSWASTGELFF	TGTGCCACCAGTTGGGCCAGCACCGGGGAGCTGTTTTTT
.	TRBD1	TRBV24-1	TRBJ1-1	CATSDSGQGKVTEAFF	TGTGCCACCAGTGATTCGGGACAGGGGAAGGTCACTGAAGCTTTCTTT
.	TRBD2	TRBV19	TRBJ2-1	CASTFLAGGDNEQFF	TGTGCCAGTACCTTTCTAGCGGGAGGAGACAATGAGCAGTTCTTC
.	.	TRBV5-8	TRBJ2-7	CASSLAGDFYEQYF	TGTGCCAGCAGCTTGGCCGGGGACTTCTACGAGCAGTACTTC
once	TRBD1	TRBV5-4	TRBJ2-5	CASSTRTGQKETQYF	TGTGCCAGCAGCACGAGGACAGGACAAAAAGAGACCCAGTACTTC
.	TRBD1	TRBV7-9	TRBJ2-2	CASSLATGPNTGELFF	TGTGCCAGCAGCTTAGCGACAGGGCCGAACACCGGGGAGCTGTTTTTT
.	TRBD1	TRBV6-5	TRBJ1-6	CASSVSGTGYSPLHF	TGTGCCAGCAGCGTTTCCGGGACAGGGTACTCACCCCTCCACTTT
.	.	TRBV19	TRBJ1-5	CASNQQGQGNNQPQHF	TGTGCCAGTAATCAACAGGGCCAGGGTAACAATCAGCCCCAGCATTTT
once	.	TRBV6-4	TRBJ2-1	CASRRDERYNEQFF	TGTGCCAGCAGGCGGGACGAGCGGTACAATGAGCAGTTCTTC
.	TRBD1	TRBV19	TRBJ1-1	CASSIQGADTEAFF	TGTGCCAGTAGTATTCAGGGGGCAGATACTGAAGCTTTCTTT
.	TRBD2	TRBV30	TRBJ2-1	CAWCLYPSGSNEQFF	TGTGCCTGGTGCCTTTACCCTAGCGGGAGCAATGAGCAGTTCTTC
many	.	TRBV25-1	TRBJ1-1	CASSRAGNTEAFF	TGTGCCAGCTCCAGAGCGGGGAACACTGAAGCTTTCTTT
.	TRBD2	TRBV4-3	TRBJ2-7	CASSQDRSGGTYEQYF	TGCGCCAGCAGCCAAGATAGGAGCGGGGGGACCTACGAGCAGTACTTC
.	.	TRBV19	TRBJ1-1	CASIDLSRTEAFF	TGTGCCAGTATAGACTTATCTAGGACTGAAGCTTTCTTT
.	.	TRBV19	TRBJ1-2	CASHPGGLNYGYTF	TGTGCCAGTCATCCGGGAGGGCTCAACTATGGCTACACCTTC
.	TRBD1	TRBV14	TRBJ2-7	CASSHSTGWYPSSSYEQYF	TGTGCCAGCAGCCATTCGACAGGGTGGTATCCATCAAGCTCCTACGAGCAGTACTTC
.	TRBD1	TRBV4-1	TRBJ2-7	CASSQGQSYSYEQYF	TGCGCCAGCAGCCAGGGACAGTCGTATTCCTACGAGCAGTACTTC
.	.	TRBV7-6	TRBJ2-1	CASSGTGLYNEQFF	TGTGCCAGCAGCGGGACTGGGCTTTACAATGAGCAGTTCTTC
.	TRBD1	TRBV30	TRBJ1-4	CAWKTGTANEKLFF	TGTGCCTGGAAGACCGGGACAGCTAATGAAAAACTGTTTTTT
.	.	TRBV7-3	TRBJ2-3	CASSSLTSRPEDTQYF	TGTGCCAGCAGCTCCTTGACTAGTAGGCCCGAAGATACGCAGTATTTT
.	TRBD2	TRBV5-1	TRBJ2-5	CASSFEGLAGGYETQYF	TGCGCCAGCAGCTTCGAGGGACTAGCGGGAGGTTATGAGACCCAGTACTTC
.	.	TRBV28	TRBJ2-2	CASSFAAVNTGELFF	TGTGCCAGCAGTTTCGCGGCGGTGAACACCGGGGAGCTGTTTTTT